One TCR beta chain is described in this entry. TCRdb's table, derived via immunoSEQ multiplex PCR, lists solely in-frame clones and lacks some. The sample records about 130,000 clones, approximately 89% being singletons. This sample is drawn from a study of blood T cell repertoires in COVID-19. V trimming: 4 bases; J trimming: 0 bases; junction bases outside the gene matches: 10. The germline gives CDR1 SGHNT, CDR2 YYREEE (reference sequence). The CDR3 has 16 residues. This clonotype originated in an older woman with acute or convalescent COVID-19. Sequenced material: peripheral blood. This rearrangement joins TRBV5-4 to TRBJ2-7; 7 nucleotides match TRBD2. The CDR3 region is CASSPRRGGSSYEQYF. Written as DNA, the CDR3 is TGTGCCAGCAGCCCTCGGCGGGGCGGGAGCTCCTACGAGCAGTACTTC.